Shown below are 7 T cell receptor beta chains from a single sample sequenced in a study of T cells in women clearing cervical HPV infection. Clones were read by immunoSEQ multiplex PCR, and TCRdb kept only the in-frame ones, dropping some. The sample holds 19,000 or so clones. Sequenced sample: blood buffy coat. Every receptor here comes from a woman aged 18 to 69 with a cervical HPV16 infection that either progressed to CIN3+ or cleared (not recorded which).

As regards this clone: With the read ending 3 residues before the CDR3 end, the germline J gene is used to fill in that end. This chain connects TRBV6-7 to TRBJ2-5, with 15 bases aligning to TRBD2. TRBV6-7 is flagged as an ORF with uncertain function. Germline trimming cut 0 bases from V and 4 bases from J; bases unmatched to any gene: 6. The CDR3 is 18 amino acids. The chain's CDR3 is CASSYSGLAGGRGETQYF. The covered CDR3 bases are TGTGCCAGCAGTTACTCGGGACTAGCGGGAGGACGCGGAGAGACC.

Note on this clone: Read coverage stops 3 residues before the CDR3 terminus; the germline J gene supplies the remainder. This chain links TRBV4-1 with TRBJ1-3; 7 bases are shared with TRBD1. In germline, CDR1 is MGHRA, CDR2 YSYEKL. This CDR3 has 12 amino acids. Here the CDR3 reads CASSQVMTGIYF. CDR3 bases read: TGCGCCAGCAGCCAAGTAATGACAGGG.

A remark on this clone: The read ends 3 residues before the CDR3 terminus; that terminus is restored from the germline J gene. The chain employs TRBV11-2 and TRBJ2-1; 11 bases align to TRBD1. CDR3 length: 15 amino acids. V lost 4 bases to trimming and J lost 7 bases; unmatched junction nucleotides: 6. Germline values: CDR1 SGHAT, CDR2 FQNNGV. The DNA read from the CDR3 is TGTGCCAGCAGCTCGGGACAGGGGGGTCTAAATGAG. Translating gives CASSSGQGGLNE. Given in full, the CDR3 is CASSSGQGGLNEQFF.

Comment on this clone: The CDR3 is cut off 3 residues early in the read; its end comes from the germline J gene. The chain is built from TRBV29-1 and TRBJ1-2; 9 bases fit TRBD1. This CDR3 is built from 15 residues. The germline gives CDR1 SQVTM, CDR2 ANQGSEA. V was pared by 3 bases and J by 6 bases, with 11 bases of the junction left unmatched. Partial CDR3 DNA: TGCAGCGTTGAGGGGACAGGGAAAATGACAGATGGC. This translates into CSVEGTGKMTDG. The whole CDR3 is CSVEGTGKMTDGYTF.

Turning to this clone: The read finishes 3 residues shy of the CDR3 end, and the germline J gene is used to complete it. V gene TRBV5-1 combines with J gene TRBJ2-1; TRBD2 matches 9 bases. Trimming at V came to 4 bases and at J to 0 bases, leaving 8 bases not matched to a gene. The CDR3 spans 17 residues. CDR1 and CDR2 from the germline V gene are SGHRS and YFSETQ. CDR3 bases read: TGCGCCAGCAGCCCCCGACTAGCGGATAGCTCCTACAATGAG. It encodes CASSPRLADSSYNE. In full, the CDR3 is CASSPRLADSSYNEQFF.

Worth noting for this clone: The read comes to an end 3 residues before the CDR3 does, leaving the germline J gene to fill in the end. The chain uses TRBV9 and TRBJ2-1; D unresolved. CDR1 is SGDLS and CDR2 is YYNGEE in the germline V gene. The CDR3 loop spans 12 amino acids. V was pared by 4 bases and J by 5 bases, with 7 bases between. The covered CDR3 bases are TGTGCCAGCAGCCCGCCGGACAATGAG. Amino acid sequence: CASSPPDNE. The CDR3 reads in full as CASSPPDNEQFF.

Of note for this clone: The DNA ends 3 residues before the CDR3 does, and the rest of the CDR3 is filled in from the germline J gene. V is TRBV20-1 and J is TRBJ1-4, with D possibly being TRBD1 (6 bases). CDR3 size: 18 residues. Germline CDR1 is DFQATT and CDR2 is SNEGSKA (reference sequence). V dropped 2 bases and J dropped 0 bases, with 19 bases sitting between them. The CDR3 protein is CSARSRQAYDATNEKLFF. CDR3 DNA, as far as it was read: TGCAGTGCTAGATCAAGACAGGCATACGACGCAACTAATGAAAAA.